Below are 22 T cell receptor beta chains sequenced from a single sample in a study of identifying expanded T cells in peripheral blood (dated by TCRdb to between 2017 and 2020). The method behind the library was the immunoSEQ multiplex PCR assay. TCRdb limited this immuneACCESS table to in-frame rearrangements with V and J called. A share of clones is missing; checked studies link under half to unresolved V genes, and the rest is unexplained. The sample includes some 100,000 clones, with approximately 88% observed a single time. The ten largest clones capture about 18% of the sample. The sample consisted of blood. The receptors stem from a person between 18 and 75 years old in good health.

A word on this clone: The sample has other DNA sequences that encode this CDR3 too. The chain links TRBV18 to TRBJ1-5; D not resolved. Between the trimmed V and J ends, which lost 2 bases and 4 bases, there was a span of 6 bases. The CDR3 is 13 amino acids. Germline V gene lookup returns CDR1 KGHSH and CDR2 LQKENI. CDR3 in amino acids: CASSPGENQPQHF. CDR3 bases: TGTGCCAGCTCACCAGGCGAGAATCAGCCCCAGCATTTT.

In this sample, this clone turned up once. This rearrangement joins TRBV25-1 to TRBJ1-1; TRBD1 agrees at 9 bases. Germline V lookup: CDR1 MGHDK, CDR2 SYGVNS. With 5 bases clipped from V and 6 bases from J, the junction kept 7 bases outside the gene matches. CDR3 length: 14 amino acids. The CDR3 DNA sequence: TGTGCCAGCAGTTCCTACAGGGGGCTGGCTGAAGCTTTCTTT. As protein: CASSSYRGLAEAFF.

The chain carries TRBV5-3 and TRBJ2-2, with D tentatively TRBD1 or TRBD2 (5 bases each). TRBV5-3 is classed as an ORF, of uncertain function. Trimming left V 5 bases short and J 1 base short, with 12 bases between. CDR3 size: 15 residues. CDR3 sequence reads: CARRVGVRNTGELFF. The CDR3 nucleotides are TGTGCCAGAAGGGTGGGGGTACGGAACACCGGGGAGCTGTTTTTT.

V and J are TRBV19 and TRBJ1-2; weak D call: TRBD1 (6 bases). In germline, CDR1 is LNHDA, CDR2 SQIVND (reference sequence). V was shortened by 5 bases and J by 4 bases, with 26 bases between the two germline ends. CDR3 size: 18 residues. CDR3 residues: CASSLSVAGEVFVYGYTF. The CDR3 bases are TGTGCCAGTAGTCTCTCCGTGGCAGGGGAAGTTTTCGTCTATGGCTACACCTTC.

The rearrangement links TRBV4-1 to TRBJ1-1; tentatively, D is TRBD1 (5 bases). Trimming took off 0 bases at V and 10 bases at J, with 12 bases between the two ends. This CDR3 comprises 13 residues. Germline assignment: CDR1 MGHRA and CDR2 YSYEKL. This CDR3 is CASSQDQRDGAFF. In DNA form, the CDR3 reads TGCGCCAGCAGCCAAGATCAACGGGACGGAGCTTTCTTT.

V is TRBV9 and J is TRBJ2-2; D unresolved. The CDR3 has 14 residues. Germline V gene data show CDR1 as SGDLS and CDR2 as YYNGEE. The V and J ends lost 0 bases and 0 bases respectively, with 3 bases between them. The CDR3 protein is CASSVVANTGELFF. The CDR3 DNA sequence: TGTGCCAGCAGCGTAGTTGCGAACACCGGGGAGCTGTTTTTT. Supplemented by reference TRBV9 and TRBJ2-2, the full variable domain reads DSGVTQTPKHLITATGQRVTLRCSPRSGDLSVYWYQQSLDQGLQFLIQYYNGEERAKGNILERFSAQQFPDLHSELNLSSLELGDSALYFCASSVVANTGELFFGEGSRLTVL.

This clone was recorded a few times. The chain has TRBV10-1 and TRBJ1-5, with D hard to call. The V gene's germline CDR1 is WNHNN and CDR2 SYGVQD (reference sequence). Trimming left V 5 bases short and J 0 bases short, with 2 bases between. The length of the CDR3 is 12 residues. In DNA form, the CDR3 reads TGCGCCAGCAGTAATAGCAATCAGCCCCAGCATTTT. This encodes CASSNSNQPQHF.

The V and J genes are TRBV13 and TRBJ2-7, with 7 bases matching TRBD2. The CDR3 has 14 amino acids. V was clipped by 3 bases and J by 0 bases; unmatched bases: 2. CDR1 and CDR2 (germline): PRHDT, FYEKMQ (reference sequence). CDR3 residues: CASSLGGDSYEQYF. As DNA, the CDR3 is TGTGCCAGCAGCTTGGGGGGGGACTCCTACGAGCAGTACTTC.

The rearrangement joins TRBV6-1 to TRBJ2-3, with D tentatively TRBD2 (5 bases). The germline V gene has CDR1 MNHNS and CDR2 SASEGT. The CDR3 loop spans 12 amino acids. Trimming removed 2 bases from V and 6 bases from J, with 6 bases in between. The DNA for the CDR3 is TGTGCCAGCAGTGAACGAGGGGATACGCAGTATTTT. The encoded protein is CASSERGDTQYF.

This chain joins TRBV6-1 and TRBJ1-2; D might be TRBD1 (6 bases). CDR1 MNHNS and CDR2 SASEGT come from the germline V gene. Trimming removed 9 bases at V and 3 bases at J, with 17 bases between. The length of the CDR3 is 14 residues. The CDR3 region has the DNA TGTGCCAGTAGCTTACGGGACACTTACTATGGCTACACCTTC. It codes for CASSLRDTYYGYTF.

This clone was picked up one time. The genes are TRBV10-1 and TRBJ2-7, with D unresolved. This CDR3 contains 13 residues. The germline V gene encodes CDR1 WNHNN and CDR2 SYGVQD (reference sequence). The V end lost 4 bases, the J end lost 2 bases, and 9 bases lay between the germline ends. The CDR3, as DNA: TGCGCCAGCAGTGGACCCGGACCCTACGAGCAGTACTTC. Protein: CASSGPGPYEQYF.

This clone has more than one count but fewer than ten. The CDR3 nucleotides read TGTGCCAGCAGCCAGACGACACCATATAATTCACCCCTCCACTTT. It translates to CASSQTTPYNSPLHF. The gene calls are TRBV4-2 and TRBJ1-6, with D uncertain. In germline, CDR1 is LGHNA, CDR2 YNFKEQ. The CDR3 consists of 15 residues. V lost 3 bases to trimming and J lost 4 bases, with 10 bases between them.

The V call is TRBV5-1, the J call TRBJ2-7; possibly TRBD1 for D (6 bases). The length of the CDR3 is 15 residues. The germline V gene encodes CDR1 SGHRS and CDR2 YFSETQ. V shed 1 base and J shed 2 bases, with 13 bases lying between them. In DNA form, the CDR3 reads TGCGCCAGCAGCTTGTCACAGGGACGCACCTACGAGCAGTACTTC. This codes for CASSLSQGRTYEQYF.

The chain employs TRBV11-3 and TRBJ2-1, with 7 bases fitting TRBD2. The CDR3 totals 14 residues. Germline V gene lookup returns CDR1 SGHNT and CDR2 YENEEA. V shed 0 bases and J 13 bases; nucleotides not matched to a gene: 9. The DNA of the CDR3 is TGTGCCAGCAGCTTAGATCGCCGGGCGGGGGAACAGTTCTTC. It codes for CASSLDRRAGEQFF.

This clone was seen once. The CDR3 nucleotides read TGTGCCAGCAGGTACCGCGGGGACGGGGCGACGTACAATCAGCCCCAGCATTTT. As protein: CASRYRGDGATYNQPQHF. This chain joins TRBV28 and TRBJ1-5; D may be TRBD1 (5 bases). The CDR3 contains 18 residues. CDR1 and CDR2 (germline): MDHEN, SYDVKM. Trimming removed 6 bases at V and 3 bases at J, with 24 bases between.

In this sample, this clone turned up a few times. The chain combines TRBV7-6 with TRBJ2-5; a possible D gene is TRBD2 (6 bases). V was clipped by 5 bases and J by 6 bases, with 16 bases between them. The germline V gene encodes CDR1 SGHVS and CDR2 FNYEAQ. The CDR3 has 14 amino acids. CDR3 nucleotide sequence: TGTGCCAGCAGCCCCGCCAGGGAGGCCAAGACCCAGTACTTC. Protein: CASSPAREAKTQYF.

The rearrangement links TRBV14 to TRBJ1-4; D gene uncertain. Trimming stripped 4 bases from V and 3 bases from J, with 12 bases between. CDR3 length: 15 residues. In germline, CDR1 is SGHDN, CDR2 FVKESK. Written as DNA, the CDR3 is TGTGCCAGCAGCCCCTGGAGGGCCGCTAATGAAAAACTGTTTTTT. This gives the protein CASSPWRAANEKLFF.

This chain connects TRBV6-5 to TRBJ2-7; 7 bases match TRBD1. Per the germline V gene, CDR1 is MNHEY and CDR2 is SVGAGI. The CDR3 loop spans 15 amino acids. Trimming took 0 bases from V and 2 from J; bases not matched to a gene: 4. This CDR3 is CASSYSTGLTYEQYF. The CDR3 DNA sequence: TGTGCCAGCAGTTACTCGACAGGGTTAACCTACGAGCAGTACTTC.

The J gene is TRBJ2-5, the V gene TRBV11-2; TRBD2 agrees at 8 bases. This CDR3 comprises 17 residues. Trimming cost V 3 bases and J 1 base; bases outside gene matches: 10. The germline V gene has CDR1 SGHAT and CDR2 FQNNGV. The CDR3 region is CASSLRRGGLGQETQYF. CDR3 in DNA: TGTGCCAGCAGCTTGCGACGGGGGGGGCTTGGCCAAGAGACCCAGTACTTC.

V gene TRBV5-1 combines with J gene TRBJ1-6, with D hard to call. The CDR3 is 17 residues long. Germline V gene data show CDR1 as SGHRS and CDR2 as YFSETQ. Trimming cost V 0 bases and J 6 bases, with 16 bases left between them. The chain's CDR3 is CASSLAGLSVSNSPLHF. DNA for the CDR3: TGCGCCAGCAGCTTGGCGGGGTTGTCGGTTTCTAATTCACCCCTCCACTTT.

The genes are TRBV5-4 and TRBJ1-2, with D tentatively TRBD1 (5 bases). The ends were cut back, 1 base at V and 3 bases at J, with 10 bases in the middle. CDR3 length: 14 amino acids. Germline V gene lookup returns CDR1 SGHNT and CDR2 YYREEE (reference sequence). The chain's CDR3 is CASSLWGVDYGYTF. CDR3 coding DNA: TGTGCCAGCAGCTTGTGGGGGGTTGACTATGGCTACACCTTC.

The CDR3 DNA is TGTGCCAGCAGCTTTGCAGGGGGCCACACTGAAGCTTTCTTT. Protein sequence: CASSFAGGHTEAFF. V and J are TRBV7-2 and TRBJ1-1, with 8 positions matching TRBD1. The CDR3 covers 14 residues. Germline V gene lookup returns CDR1 SGHTA and CDR2 FQGNSA. After removal of 3 bases from V and 3 bases from J, the junction contained 3 bases not matched to a gene. The variable domain in full, completed from reference TRBV7-2 and TRBJ1-1, reads GAGVSQSPSNKVTEKGKDVELRCDPISGHTALYWYRQSLGQGLEFLIYFQGNSAPDKSGLPSDRFSAERTGGSVSTLTIQRTQQEDSAVYLCASSFAGGHTEAFFGQGTRLTVV.